The 25 T cell receptor beta chains given below trace back to one sample, sequenced in a study of blood T cell repertoires in COVID-19. Profiling relied on immunoSEQ multiplex PCR, and the TCRdb table lists in-frame clones only, not all of them. In the table there are 80,000 to 100,000 clones, 81% of which are singletons. The sample taken for sequencing was peripheral blood. All receptors derive from a man aged 55 to 69 with acute or convalescent COVID-19.

The chain employs TRBV6-2 or TRBV6-3 and TRBJ1-1; 9 nucleotides line up with TRBD1. V was pared by 5 bases and J by 4 bases, with 8 bases of the junction left unmatched. In germline, CDR1 is MNHEY, CDR2 SVGEGT. This CDR3 is 15 amino acids long. The CDR3 region has the DNA TGTGCCAGCAGTAAACCCGGACAGGGGATCACTGAAGCTTTCTTT. Its translation is CASSKPGQGITEAFF.

The chain combines TRBV7-9 with TRBJ1-2; D is possibly TRBD1 (6 bases). This CDR3 contains 14 residues. CDR1 SEHNR and CDR2 FQNEAQ come from the germline V gene (reference sequence). V shed 5 bases and J shed 0 bases, with 10 bases lying between them. DNA of the CDR3: TGTGCCAGCAGCCGGACAGCCCCTAACTATGGCTACACCTTC. This encodes CASSRTAPNYGYTF.

J is TRBJ2-1 and V is TRBV11-2; 11 bases line up with TRBD2. Germline assignment: CDR1 SGHAT and CDR2 FQNNGV. This CDR3 contains 11 residues. V was pared by 5 bases and J by 15 bases, with 3 bases of the junction left unmatched. The CDR3 DNA sequence: TGTGCCAGCAGCCTAGCGGGGGGAATGTTCTTC. Protein product: CASSLAGGMFF.

J is TRBJ1-1 and V is TRBV5-1, with D possibly TRBD1 on 6 matching bases. Germline CDR1 and CDR2: SGHRS and YFSETQ. The V and J ends lost 4 bases and 10 bases respectively, with 17 bases between them. The CDR3 totals 13 residues. CDR3 amino acids: CASSPDSGGRAFF. DNA of the CDR3: TGCGCCAGCAGCCCGGACAGCGGCGGCAGAGCTTTCTTT.

The gene calls are TRBV6-5 and TRBJ2-1, with D possibly matching TRBD2 (5 bases). V was clipped by 0 bases and J by 7 bases, with 10 bases between them. CDR1 MNHEY and CDR2 SVGAGI come from the germline V gene. This CDR3 spans 14 amino acids. CDR3 region: CASSYSSSSNEQFF. CDR3 in DNA: TGTGCCAGCAGTTACTCCTCTAGCAGTAATGAGCAGTTCTTC.

This chain joins TRBV11-2 and TRBJ2-2; 7 nucleotides match TRBD2. Unmatched junction bases numbered 15, after V lost 6 bases and J lost 5 bases. The CDR3 runs 17 residues. Germline CDR1 reads SGHAT; CDR2 reads FQNNGV. In DNA, the CDR3 is TGTGCCAGCAGGACTTTCGGTGGCGGGAGAGGAACCGGGGAGCTGTTTTTT. Protein sequence: CASRTFGGGRGTGELFF.

The chain employs TRBV19 and TRBJ2-2; TRBD2 aligns across 13 bases. The junction had 7 bases not matched to a gene; V was cut back by 2 bases and J by 4 bases. CDR1 and CDR2 from the germline V gene are LNHDA and SQIVND (reference sequence). This CDR3 region has 18 residues. Here the CDR3 DNA reads TGTGCCAGTAGTATAACTACCGGACTAGCGGGAGTCACCGGGGAGCTGTTTTTT. As protein: CASSITTGLAGVTGELFF. Full variable domain (outside the CDR3, taken from reference TRBV19 and TRBJ2-2): DGGITQSPKYLFRKEGQNVTLSCEQNLNHDAMYWYRQDPGQGLRLIYYSQIVNDFQKGDIAEGYSVSREKKESFPLTVTSAQKNPTAFYLCASSITTGLAGVTGELFFGEGSRLTVL.

This chain joins TRBV28 and TRBJ2-3; no definite D call. The CDR3 length is 15 residues. Per germline, CDR1 MDHEN and CDR2 SYDVKM. V was pared by 2 bases and J by 1 base, with 10 bases between. The CDR3 bases are TGTGCCAGCAGTTTACCTCTAGAGGGCACAGATACGCAGTATTTT. This codes for CASSLPLEGTDTQYF.

V gene TRBV5-1 combines with J gene TRBJ2-3; D might be TRBD2 (6 bases). The CDR3 extends over 16 amino acids. V lost 3 bases, J lost 0 bases, and 14 bases lay in between. Germline V gene lookup returns CDR1 SGHRS and CDR2 YFSETQ. The CDR3 is CASSSKLAASTDTQYF. For the CDR3, the DNA is TGCGCCAGCAGCTCGAAACTAGCAGCTAGCACAGATACGCAGTATTTT.

CDR3 nucleotides: TGTGCCAGCTCTATCGGGACAGGGGACACTGAAGCTTTCTTT. It is translated as CASSIGTGDTEAFF. V gene TRBV18 combines with J gene TRBJ1-1, with 10 bases aligning to TRBD1. CDR3 length: 14 amino acids. CDR1 is KGHSH and CDR2 is LQKENI in the germline V gene. V gave up 6 bases and J gave up 3 bases; unmatched junction bases: 4.

The chain uses TRBV7-2 and TRBJ2-3; 7 bases match TRBD2. Per germline, CDR1 SGHTA and CDR2 FQGNSA. The CDR3 loop spans 14 amino acids. Trimming took 2 bases from V and 4 from J; bases not matched to a gene: 3. As DNA, the CDR3 is TGTGCCAGCAGCTTAATGGGGGGGGCAGATACGCAGTATTTT. Its translation is CASSLMGGADTQYF.

The V call is TRBV27, the J call TRBJ2-2; D call uncertain. CDR3 size: 15 residues. V was shortened by 3 bases and J by 1 base, with 9 bases between the two germline ends. The V gene's germline CDR1 is MNHEY and CDR2 SMNVEV (reference sequence). The CDR3 loop is CASSFGQKNTGELFF. The CDR3 DNA follows: TGTGCCAGCAGTTTTGGGCAGAAGAACACCGGGGAGCTGTTTTTT.

V gene TRBV18 combines with J gene TRBJ2-7; D is uncertain. The CDR3 runs 14 residues. The germline V gene encodes CDR1 KGHSH and CDR2 LQKENI. Deletions cut 6 bases from V and 0 bases from J, with 12 bases between. CDR3 coding DNA: TGTGCCAGCTCCATTGACACTTACTCCTACGAGCAGTACTTC. Residues: CASSIDTYSYEQYF.

This chain joins TRBV2 and TRBJ2-6; 8 nucleotides agree with TRBD1. CDR1 and CDR2 (germline): SNHLY, FYNNEI. V lost 6 bases and J lost 4; bases outside the gene matches: 14. CDR3 length: 18 residues. The CDR3 coding sequence is TGTGCCAGCAGCGTAAGACAGGGGCCCTCGAGGGGGGCCAACGTCCTGACTTTC. Translation: CASSVRQGPSRGANVLTF.

J is TRBJ1-2 and V is TRBV3-1 (or the pseudogene TRBV3-2); 7 positions match TRBD1. The J segment lost 8 bases and the V segment lost 0 bases, leaving 9 bases of the junction unmatched. The CDR3 is made up of 15 amino acids. Germline assignment: CDR1 LGHDT and CDR2 YNNKEL (reference sequence). CDR3 DNA sequence: TGTGCCAGCAGCCAAGAGGCGACAGGGTCTCGCGGCTACACCTTC. Translated, it gives CASSQEATGSRGYTF.

This rearrangement joins TRBV6-5 to TRBJ2-7, with TRBD2 matching over 10 bases. V lost 6 bases to trimming and J lost 5 bases; unmatched junction nucleotides: 10. This CDR3 spans 15 amino acids. Germline CDR1 reads MNHEY; CDR2 reads SVGAGI. The CDR3 bases are TGTGCCAGCAGACTCACCGGGACTAGCGTACACGAGCAGTACTTC. Translating it yields CASRLTGTSVHEQYF.

The chain is built from TRBV6-2 or TRBV6-3 and TRBJ2-7; a weak D match, TRBD2 (9 bases). CDR3 length: 20 residues. V lost 5 bases to trimming and J lost 4 bases, with 33 bases between them. From germline, CDR1 is MNHEY and CDR2 SVGEGT. The CDR3 sequence is CASSPPISDRGWLAGYEQYF. CDR3 sequence (DNA): TGTGCCAGCAGTCCACCGATTTCTGACAGGGGTTGGCTAGCGGGATACGAGCAGTACTTC.

This chain joins TRBV7-9 and TRBJ2-3; the D gene is possibly TRBD1 (5 bases). This CDR3 spans 15 amino acids. Per germline, CDR1 SEHNR and CDR2 FQNEAQ (reference sequence). V was trimmed by 1 base and J by 8 bases, leaving 16 bases between them. As DNA, the CDR3 is TGTGCCAGCAGCTTAGATTTACGCGAAAGGGGTACGCAGTATTTT. Its protein product is CASSLDLRERGTQYF.

The chain combines TRBV21-1 with TRBJ1-3; TRBD1 is the table's D call and was not checked against the DNA. TRBV21-1 is flagged as a pseudogene. This CDR3 is built from 17 residues. CDR3 amino acids: CASSKGARGQSGNTIYF. The CDR3 region has the DNA TGTGCCAGCAGCAAAGGTGCGAGGGGGCAATCTGGAAACACCATATATTTT.

The J gene is TRBJ2-3, the V gene TRBV11-2; possibly TRBD2 for D (5 bases). V lost 1 base and J 6 bases, leaving 14 bases between the germline ends. The CDR3 runs to 15 residues. CDR1 and CDR2 from the germline V gene are SGHAT and FQNNGV. DNA of the CDR3: TGTGCCAGCAGCTTAGCTTACGCGGGTGTGGATACGCAGTATTTT. Translated, it gives CASSLAYAGVDTQYF.

The CDR3 DNA sequence: TGTGCCATCAGGGGCCAGGCAGAACGTCAAGAGACCCAGTACTTC. Translated, it gives CAIRGQAERQETQYF. J is TRBJ2-5 and V is TRBV10-3; D is unresolved. Germline V CDR1 and CDR2: ENHRY, SYGVKD. The CDR3 loop spans 15 amino acids. Trimming shortened V by 6 bases and J by 2 bases, and 16 bases separated the two germline ends.

This clone appeared a single time. This chain links TRBV7-9 with TRBJ1-3, with D unclear. The CDR3 sequence is 14 residues long. Germline CDR1 is SEHNR and CDR2 is FQNEAQ (reference sequence). V gave up 3 bases and J gave up 0 bases, with 6 bases separating them. CDR3 DNA: TGTGCCAGCAGCTTGGGAGGCTCTGGAAACACCATATATTTT. Translation: CASSLGGSGNTIYF.

This clone came up a few times. The V and J genes are TRBV12-3 or TRBV12-4 and TRBJ1-1; D gene ambiguous. V was clipped by 3 bases and J by 7 bases, with 9 bases between them. The CDR3 totals 12 residues. This CDR3 is CASSFVYGEAFF. CDR3 bases: TGTGCCAGCAGTTTTGTCTATGGTGAAGCTTTCTTT.

This clone was detected only once. The rearrangement uses TRBV11-1 and TRBJ2-1, with D tentatively TRBD1 (5 bases). Germline CDR1 SGHAT, CDR2 FQDESV (reference sequence). The CDR3 is made up of 12 amino acids. Trimming removed 5 bases at V and 9 bases at J, with 11 bases between. CDR3 nucleotides: TGTGCCAGCAGCGTATACAGGTCTGAGCAGTTCTTC. Translation: CASSVYRSEQFF.

The chain joins TRBV6-6 to TRBJ2-7; 7 nucleotides match TRBD2. The germline V gene has CDR1 MNHNY and CDR2 SVGAGI (reference sequence). Trimming cost V 7 bases and J 1 base; bases outside gene matches: 22. The CDR3 contains 19 residues. The CDR3 reads CASTQSSGGGQRKSYEQYF. The CDR3 DNA reads TGTGCCAGCACTCAATCTTCGGGGGGTGGACAAAGAAAGTCCTACGAGCAGTACTTC.